This T cell receptor beta chain was observed in a study of T cell repertoires in cytomegalovirus infection. Study at large: The authors used CMV epitopes that were HLA-C-restricted (recently identified) and HLA-B-restricted (well studied). Through public TCR beta signatures, both CMV infection and matching HLA type were indicated. Study-wide findings and caveats: CMV-specific HLA-C-restricted TCR beta clonotypes dominated the ex vivo response.

In germline, CDR1 is KGHSH, CDR2 LQKENI. Trimming pared 3 bases from V and 0 bases from J, leaving 18 bases between. The CDR3 extends over 17 amino acids. MiXCR was run by TCRdb on the reads, yielding one entry per CDR3 protein. The data show roughly 800,000 distinct CDR3 sequences, 25% to 30% seen once. As concerns this clonotype: Its specificity is unknown.

The starting material was cultured CD8+ T cells from PBMCs, obtained from culture after CMV antigen stimulation. This receptor was identified in a human donor in good health (CMV status not recorded). Some clones in this sample may be carry-over from other donors' samples. V gene TRBV18 combines with J gene TRBJ2-7; D might be TRBD1 or TRBD2, each matching 7 bases. The CDR3 here is CASSPPGGDQGSYEQYF. CDR3 in DNA: TGTGCCAGCTCACCTCCAGGGGGGGACCAAGGCTCCTACGAGCAGTACTTC.